This T cell receptor (beta chain) was recorded in a study of cytomegalovirus exposure and HLA in healthy donors. Study context: Most genotyped donors, roughly 80% of some 400, had Caucasian-associated genetic ancestry.

In the PCR, 60 Vbeta and 13 Jbeta primers were used. In the study's own analysis: Later, roughly 80 million unique TCR beta chains were counted in an analysis, and approximately 10 million of them were shared. TCRdb's table, derived via immunoSEQ multiplex PCR, lists solely in-frame clones and lacks some. That table furnishes V, J and clone size, whereas the DNA furnished D and trimming. Among roughly 100,000 clones, around four fifths were seen once, and the ten largest hold approximately 2%. There were likely unrecorded immune exposures, though donors were nominally healthy when sampled. As regards this clone: Antigen unknown.

General study points: The study put 150 or so TCR beta chains on its list as cytomegalovirus-associated.

Germline assignment: CDR1 KGHSH and CDR2 LQKENI. Germline trimming cut 4 bases from V and 6 bases from J; bases unmatched to any gene: 10. This CDR3 has 15 amino acids. The sequencing sample was made of PBMCs. The clonotype originates from a woman aged 40 to 50 in good health and CMV-seronegative. This chain uses TRBV18 with TRBJ1-2; 8 bases match TRBD1. The CDR3 sequence: CASSHDRGRLDGYTF. The CDR3 DNA follows: TGTGCCAGCTCACACGACAGGGGTCGACTGGATGGCTACACCTTC.